A selection of T cell receptor beta chains follows, all from one sample in a study of shared clonotypes between healthy human individuals. Assay used: immunoSEQ multiplex PCR; TCRdb lists only in-frame clones, some missing. The sample includes some 790,000 clones, approximately 72% of them seen just once. Sequencing input: memory CD4+ T cells sorted from blood. The receptors were sampled from a woman aged 30 to 39 in good health. CDR3s include the opening cysteine and the closing phenylalanine or tryptophan. A D gene is named only where the DNA matches it firmly. Some rows mark clone size as missing; the rest say once, few, many or name a class of expanded clone.

clone size: .; V gene: TRBV18; J gene: TRBJ1-1; D gene: .; CDR3 protein: CASSWDYMNTEAFF; CDR3 DNA: TGTGCCAGCTCTTGGGACTACATGAACACTGAAGCTTTCTTT
clone size: few; V gene: TRBV18; J gene: TRBJ1-2; D gene: .; CDR3 protein: CASSPRQETYGYTF; CDR3 DNA: TGTGCCAGCTCACCGCGACAGGAAACCTATGGCTACACCTTC
clone size: .; V gene: TRBV11-2; J gene: TRBJ2-7; D gene: .; CDR3 protein: CASSPNSPGYEQYF; CDR3 DNA: TGTGCCAGCAGCCCAAACTCACCCGGCTACGAGCAGTACTTC
clone size: once; V gene: TRBV4-1; J gene: TRBJ2-7; D gene: TRBD2; CDR3 protein: CASSQPTSGRFEQYF; CDR3 DNA: TGCGCCAGCAGCCAACCGACTAGCGGGAGGTTCGAGCAGTACTTC
clone size: .; V gene: TRBV27; J gene: TRBJ2-7; D gene: .; CDR3 protein: CASRTSRISYEQYF; CDR3 DNA: TGTGCCAGCAGAACGTCTAGGATCTCCTACGAGCAGTACTTC
clone size: once; V gene: TRBV5-4; J gene: TRBJ1-2; D gene: .; CDR3 protein: CASSFNTDYGYTF; CDR3 DNA: TGTGCCAGCAGCTTTAATACGGACTATGGCTACACCTTC
clone size: few; V gene: TRBV19; J gene: TRBJ2-2; D gene: TRBD1; CDR3 protein: CASSARQGWDTGELFF; CDR3 DNA: TGTGCCAGTAGTGCCCGACAGGGGTGGGACACCGGGGAGCTGTTTTTT
clone size: .; V gene: TRBV28; J gene: TRBJ1-3; D gene: .; CDR3 protein: CASSTNDKAGNTIYF; CDR3 DNA: TGTGCCAGCAGTACCAACGACAAGGCTGGAAACACCATATATTTT
clone size: .; V gene: TRBV11-2; J gene: TRBJ2-7; D gene: .; CDR3 protein: CASSSDLPNYEQYF; CDR3 DNA: TGTGCCAGCAGCTCCGATCTCCCCAACTACGAGCAGTACTTC
clone size: .; V gene: TRBV4-2; J gene: TRBJ2-5; D gene: .; CDR3 protein: CASSHRDGEKETQYF; CDR3 DNA: TGTGCCAGCAGCCACCGGGACGGTGAAAAAGAGACCCAGTACTTC
clone size: few; V gene: TRBV9; J gene: TRBJ2-7; D gene: .; CDR3 protein: CASSVVPKGGSYEQYF; CDR3 DNA: TGTGCCAGCAGCGTAGTGCCGAAGGGGGGCTCCTACGAGCAGTACTTC
clone size: .; V gene: TRBV12-5; J gene: TRBJ2-7; D gene: TRBD1; CDR3 protein: CASGLSTEKGQGLYEQYF; CDR3 DNA: TGTGCTAGTGGTTTGTCGACCGAGAAAGGACAGGGCCTCTACGAGCAGTACTTC
clone size: .; V gene: TRBV25-1; J gene: TRBJ2-7; D gene: TRBD2; CDR3 protein: CASSQSGNYEQYF; CDR3 DNA: TGTGCCAGCAGCCAAAGCGGGAACTACGAGCAGTACTTC
clone size: .; V gene: TRBV5-6; J gene: TRBJ1-2; D gene: .; CDR3 protein: CASSQWGERGYTF; CDR3 DNA: TGTGCCAGCAGCCAGTGGGGGGAAAGAGGCTACACCTTC